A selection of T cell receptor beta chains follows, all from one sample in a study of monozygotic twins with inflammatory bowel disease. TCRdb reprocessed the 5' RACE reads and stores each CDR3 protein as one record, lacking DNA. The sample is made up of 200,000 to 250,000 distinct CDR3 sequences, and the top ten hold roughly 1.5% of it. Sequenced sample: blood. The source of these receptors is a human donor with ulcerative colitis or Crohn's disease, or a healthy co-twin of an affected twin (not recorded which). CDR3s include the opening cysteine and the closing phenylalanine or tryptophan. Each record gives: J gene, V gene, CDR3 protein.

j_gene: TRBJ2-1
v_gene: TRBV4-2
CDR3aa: CASSQDQGGWTNEQFF

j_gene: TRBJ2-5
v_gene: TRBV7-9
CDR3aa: CASSAGPVEETQYF

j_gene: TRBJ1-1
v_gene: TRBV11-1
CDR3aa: CASSLLGMGTEAFF

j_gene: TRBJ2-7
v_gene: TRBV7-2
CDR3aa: CASSLGQGEIYEQYF

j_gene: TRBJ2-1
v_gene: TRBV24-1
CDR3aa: CATSWGLYNEQFF

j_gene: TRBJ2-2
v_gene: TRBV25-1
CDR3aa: CASRPWDTGELFF

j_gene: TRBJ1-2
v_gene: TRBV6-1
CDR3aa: CASRARRDSNYGYTF

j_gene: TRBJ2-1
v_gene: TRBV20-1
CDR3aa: CSAIRGGRINEQFF

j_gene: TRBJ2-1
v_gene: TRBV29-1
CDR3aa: CSVQFGGLAARTLFF

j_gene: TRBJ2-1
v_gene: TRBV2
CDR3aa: CASTAKTGRNNEQFF

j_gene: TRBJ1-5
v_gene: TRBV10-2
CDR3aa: CASRGGGSQPQHF

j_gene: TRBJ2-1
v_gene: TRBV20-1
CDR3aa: CSARLPGLYNNEQFF

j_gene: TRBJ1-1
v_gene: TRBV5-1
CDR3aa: CASSPGRTQNTEAFF

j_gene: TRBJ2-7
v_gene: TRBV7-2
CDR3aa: CASSLGERDEQYF

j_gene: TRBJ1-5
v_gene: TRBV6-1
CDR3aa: CASKRQGPNQPQHF

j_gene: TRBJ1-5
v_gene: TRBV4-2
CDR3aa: CASSQDRTDSNQPQHF

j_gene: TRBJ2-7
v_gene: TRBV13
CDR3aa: CASSSKTSGAYEQYF

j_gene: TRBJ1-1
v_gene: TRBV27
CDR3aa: CASSPTTVPTEAFF

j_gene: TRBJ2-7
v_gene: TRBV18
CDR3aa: CASSPPGNFYEQYF

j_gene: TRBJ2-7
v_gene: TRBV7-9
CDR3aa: CAIQRTGQSSYEQYF

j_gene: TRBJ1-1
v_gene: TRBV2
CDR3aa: CASSKNGDTEAFF

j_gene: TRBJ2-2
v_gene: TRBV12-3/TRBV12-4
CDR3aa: CATSLTGRTGELFF

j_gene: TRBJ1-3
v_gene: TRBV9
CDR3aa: CASRPTGPSGNTIYF

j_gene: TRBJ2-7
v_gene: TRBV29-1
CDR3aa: CSVGRNSYEQYF

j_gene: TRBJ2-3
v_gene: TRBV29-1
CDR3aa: CSARDRGGTDTQYF

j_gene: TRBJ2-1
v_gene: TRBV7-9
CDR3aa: CASSSIPGQGLRDEQFF

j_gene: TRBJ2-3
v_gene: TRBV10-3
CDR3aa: CAIRRDTSTDTQYF

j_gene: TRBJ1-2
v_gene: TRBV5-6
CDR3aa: CASSLDRLGIRDGYTF

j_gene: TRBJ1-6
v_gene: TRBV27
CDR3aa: CASSRRTGGSPLHF

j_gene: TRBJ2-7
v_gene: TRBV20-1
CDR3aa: CSARTGNTYEQYF

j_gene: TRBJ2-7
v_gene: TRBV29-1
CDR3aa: CSVEGQGRYEQYF

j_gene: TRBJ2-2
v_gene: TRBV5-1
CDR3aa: CASSFAGGNAGELFF

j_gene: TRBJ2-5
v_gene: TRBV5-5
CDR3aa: CASSLGGQSRETQYF

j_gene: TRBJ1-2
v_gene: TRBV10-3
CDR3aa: CAISESAGYMLSGYTF

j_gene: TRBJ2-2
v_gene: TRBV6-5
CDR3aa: CASSYGGLPNTGELFF

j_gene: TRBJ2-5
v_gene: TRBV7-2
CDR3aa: CASRLGTVGETQYF

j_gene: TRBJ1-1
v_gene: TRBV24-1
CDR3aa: CATSGGIGTEAFF

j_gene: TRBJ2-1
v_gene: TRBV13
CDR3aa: CASSRLTSYNEQFF

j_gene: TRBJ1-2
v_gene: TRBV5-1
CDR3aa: CASSLDRSPTF

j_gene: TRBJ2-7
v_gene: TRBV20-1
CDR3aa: CSARGTGDYEQYF

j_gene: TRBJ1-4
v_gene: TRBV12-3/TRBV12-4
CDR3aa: CASSLGFAEKLFF

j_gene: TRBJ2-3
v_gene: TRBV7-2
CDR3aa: CASSRTSGGAGSDTQYF

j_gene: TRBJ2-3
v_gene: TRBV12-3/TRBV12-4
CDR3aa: CASSLVVADTQYF

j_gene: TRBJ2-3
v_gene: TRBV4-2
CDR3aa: CASSQAGRGGSTDTQYF

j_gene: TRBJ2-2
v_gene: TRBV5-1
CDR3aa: CASSLVIWEFGLNTGELFF

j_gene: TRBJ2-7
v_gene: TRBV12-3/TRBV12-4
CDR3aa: CASSPSFYEQYF